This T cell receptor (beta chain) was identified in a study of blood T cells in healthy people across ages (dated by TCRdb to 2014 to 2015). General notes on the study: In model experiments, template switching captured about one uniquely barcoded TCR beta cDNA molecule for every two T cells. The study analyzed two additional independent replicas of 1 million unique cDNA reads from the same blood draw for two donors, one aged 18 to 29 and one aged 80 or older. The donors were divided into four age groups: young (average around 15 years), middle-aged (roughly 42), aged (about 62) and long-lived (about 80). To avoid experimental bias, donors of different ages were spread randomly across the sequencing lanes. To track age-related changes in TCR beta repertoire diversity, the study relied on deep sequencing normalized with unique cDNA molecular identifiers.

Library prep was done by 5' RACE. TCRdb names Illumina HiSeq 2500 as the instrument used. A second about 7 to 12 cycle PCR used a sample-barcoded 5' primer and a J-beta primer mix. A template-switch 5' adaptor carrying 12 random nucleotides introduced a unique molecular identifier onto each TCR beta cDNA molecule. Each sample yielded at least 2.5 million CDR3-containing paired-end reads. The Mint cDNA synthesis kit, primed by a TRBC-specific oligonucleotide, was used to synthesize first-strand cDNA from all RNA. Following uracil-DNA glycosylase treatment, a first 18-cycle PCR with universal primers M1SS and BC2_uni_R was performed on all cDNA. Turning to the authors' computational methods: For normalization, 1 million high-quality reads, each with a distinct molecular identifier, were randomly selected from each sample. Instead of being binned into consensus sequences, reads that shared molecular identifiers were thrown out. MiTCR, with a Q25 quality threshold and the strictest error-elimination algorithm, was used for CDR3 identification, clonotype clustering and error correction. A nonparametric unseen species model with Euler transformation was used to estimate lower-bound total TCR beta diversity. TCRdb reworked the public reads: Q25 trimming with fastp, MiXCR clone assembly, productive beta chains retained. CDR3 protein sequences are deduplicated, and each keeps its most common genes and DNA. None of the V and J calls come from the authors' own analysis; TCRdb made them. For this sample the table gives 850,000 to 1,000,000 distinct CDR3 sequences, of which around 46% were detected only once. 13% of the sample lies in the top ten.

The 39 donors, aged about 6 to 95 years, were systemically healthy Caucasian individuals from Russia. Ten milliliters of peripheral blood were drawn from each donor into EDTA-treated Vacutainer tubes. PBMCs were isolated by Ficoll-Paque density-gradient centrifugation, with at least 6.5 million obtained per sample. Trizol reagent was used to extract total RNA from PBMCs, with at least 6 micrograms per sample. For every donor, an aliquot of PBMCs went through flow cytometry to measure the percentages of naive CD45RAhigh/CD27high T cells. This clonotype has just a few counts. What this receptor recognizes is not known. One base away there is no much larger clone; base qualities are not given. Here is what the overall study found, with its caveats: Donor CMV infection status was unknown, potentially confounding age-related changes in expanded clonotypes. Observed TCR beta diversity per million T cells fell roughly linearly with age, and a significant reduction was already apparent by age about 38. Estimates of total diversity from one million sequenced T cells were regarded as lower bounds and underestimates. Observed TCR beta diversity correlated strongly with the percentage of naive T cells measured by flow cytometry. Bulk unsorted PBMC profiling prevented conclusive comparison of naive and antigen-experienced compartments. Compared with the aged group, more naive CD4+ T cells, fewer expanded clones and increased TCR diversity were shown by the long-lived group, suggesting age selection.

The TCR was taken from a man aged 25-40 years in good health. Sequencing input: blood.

The CDR3: CASSEMGPAKNIQYF. The sequence in DNA is TGTGCCAGCAGTGAAATGGGACCGGCCAAAAACATTCAGTACTTC. The chain is encoded by TRBV6-1 joined to TRBJ2-4; the D segment might be TRBD1 or TRBD2, since each matches 5 bases. The CDR3 goes from the cysteine to the phenylalanine over 15 residues. Of the read, only the CDR3 DNA is kept; its 45 bases are in frame from base 1. V is reduced by 2 bases and J by 1 base, leaving a spacing of 9 bases between them. Looking up the germline V gene yields CDR1 MNHNS and CDR2 SASEGT.